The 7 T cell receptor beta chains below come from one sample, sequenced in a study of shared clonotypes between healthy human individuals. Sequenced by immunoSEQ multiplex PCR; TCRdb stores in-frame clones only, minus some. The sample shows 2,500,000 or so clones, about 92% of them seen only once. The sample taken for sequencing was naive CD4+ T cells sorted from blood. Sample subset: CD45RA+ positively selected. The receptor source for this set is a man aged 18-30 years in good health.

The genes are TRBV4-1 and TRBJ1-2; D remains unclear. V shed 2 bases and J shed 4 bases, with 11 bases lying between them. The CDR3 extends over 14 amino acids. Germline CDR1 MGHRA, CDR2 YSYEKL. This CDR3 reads CASSQNPQIYGYTF. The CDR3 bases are TGCGCCAGCAGCCAAAATCCCCAGATCTATGGCTACACCTTC.

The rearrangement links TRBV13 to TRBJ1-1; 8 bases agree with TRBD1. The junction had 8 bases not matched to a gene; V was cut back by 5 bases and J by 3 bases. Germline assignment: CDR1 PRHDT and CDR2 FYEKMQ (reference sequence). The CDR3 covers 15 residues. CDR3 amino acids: CASSPRTGQDTEAFF. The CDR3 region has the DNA TGTGCCAGCAGCCCGCGGACAGGGCAGGACACTGAAGCTTTCTTT.

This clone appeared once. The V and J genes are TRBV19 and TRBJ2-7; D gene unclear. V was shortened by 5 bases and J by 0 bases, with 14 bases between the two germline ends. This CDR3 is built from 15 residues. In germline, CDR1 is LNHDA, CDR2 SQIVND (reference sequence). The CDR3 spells CASSLGFRSSYEQYF. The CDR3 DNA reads TGTGCCAGTAGTCTCGGCTTCAGGAGCTCCTACGAGCAGTACTTC.

The CDR3 spells CSAFSETQYF. The CDR3 nucleotides read TGCAGTGCTTTTTCAGAGACCCAGTACTTC. The rearrangement joins TRBV20-1 to TRBJ2-5; D remains unclear. Trimming stripped 5 bases from V and 4 bases from J, with 5 bases between. Germline V gives CDR1 DFQATT, CDR2 SNEGSKA (reference sequence). The length of the CDR3 is 10 residues.

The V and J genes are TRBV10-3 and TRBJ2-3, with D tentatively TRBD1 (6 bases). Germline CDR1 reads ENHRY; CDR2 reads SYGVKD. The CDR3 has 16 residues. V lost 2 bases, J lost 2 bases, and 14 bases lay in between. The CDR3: CAISEMTTGPTDTQYF. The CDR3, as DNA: TGTGCCATCAGTGAGATGACTACAGGGCCCACAGATACGCAGTATTTT.

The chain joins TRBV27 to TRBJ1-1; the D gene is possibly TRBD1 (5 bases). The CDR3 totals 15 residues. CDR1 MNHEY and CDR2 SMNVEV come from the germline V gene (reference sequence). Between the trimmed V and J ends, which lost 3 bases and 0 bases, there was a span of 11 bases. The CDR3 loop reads CASSLTGLVNTEAFF. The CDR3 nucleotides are TGTGCCAGCAGTTTGACGGGGCTGGTGAACACTGAAGCTTTCTTT.

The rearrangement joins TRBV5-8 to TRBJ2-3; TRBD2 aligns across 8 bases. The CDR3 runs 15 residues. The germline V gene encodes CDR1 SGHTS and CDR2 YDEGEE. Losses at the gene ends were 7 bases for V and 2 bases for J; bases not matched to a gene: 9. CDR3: CASASEGLDTDTQYF. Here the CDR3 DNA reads TGTGCCAGCGCCTCAGAGGGACTAGACACAGATACGCAGTATTTT.